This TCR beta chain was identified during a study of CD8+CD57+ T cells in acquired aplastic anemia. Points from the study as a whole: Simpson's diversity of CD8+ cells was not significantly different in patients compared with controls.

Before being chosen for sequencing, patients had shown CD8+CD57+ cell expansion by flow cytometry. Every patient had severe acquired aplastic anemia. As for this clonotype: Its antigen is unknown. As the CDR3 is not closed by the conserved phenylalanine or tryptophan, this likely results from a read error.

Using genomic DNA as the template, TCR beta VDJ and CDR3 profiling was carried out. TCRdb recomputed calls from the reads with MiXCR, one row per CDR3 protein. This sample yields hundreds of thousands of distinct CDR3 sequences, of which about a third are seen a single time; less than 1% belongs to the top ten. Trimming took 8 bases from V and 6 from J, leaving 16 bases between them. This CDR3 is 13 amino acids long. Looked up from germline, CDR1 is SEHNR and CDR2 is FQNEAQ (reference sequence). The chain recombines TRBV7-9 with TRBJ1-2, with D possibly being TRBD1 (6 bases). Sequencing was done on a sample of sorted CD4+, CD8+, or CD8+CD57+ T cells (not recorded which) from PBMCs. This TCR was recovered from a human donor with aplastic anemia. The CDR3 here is CASSPRGADGYTL. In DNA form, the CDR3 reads TGTGCCAGCTCACCACGGGGGGCAGATGGCTACACCCTC.